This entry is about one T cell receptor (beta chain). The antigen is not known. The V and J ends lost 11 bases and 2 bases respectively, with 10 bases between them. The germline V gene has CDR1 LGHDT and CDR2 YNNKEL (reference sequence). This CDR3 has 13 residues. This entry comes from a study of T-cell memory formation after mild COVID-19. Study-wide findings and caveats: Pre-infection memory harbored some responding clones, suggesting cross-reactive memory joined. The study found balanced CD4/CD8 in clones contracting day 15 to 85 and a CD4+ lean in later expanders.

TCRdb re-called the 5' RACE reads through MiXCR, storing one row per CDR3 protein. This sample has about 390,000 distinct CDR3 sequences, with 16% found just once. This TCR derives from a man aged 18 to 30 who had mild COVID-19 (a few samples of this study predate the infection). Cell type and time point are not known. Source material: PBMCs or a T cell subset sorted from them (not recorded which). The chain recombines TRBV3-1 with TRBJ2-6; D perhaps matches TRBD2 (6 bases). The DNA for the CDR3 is TGTGCCTGCGGGGCGGCTGGGGCCAACGTCCTGACTTTC. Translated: CACGAAGANVLTF.